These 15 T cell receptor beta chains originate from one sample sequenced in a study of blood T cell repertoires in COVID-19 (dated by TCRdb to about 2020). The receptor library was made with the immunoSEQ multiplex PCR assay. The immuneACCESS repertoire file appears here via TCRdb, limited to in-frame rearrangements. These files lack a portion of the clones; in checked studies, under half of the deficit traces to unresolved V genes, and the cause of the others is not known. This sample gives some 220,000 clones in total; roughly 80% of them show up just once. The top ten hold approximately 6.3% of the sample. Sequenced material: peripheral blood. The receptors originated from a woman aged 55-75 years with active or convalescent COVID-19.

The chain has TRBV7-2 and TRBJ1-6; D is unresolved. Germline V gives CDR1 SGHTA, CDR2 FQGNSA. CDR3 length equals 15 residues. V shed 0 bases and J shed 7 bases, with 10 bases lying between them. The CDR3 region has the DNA TGTGCCAGCAGCTTAGCATCACTCAACAATTCACCCCTCCACTTT. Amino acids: CASSLASLNNSPLHF.

The CDR3 sequence: CASSLVGGRAYNEQFF. In DNA form, the CDR3 reads TGTGCCAGCAGCCTAGTTGGGGGCAGGGCTTACAATGAGCAGTTCTTC. This chain joins TRBV7-2 and TRBJ2-1; D possibly corresponds to TRBD1 (6 bases). The CDR3 has 16 residues. V lost 5 bases, J lost 4 bases, and 18 bases lay in between. Germline CDR1 and CDR2: SGHTA and FQGNSA.

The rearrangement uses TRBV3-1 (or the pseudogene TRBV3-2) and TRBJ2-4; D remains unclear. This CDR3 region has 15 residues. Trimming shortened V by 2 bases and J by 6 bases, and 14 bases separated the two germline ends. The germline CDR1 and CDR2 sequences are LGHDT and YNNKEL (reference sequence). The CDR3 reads CASSQNFLVGNIQYF. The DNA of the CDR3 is TGTGCCAGCAGCCAAAACTTTCTAGTAGGAAACATTCAGTACTTC.

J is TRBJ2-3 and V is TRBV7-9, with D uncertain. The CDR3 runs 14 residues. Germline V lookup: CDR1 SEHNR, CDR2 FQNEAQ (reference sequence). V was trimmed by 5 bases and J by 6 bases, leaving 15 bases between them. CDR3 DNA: TGTGCCAGCAGCCCCGGGTTTCAAGTGGATACGCAGTATTTT. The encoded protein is CASSPGFQVDTQYF.

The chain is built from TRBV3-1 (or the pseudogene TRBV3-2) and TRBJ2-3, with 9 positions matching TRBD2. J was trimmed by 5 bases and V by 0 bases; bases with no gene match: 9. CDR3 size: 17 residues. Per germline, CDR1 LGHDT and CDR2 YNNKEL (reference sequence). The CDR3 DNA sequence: TGTGCCAGCAGCCAAGATAAAGCGGGAGGATCTATAGATACGCAGTATTTT. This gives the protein CASSQDKAGGSIDTQYF.

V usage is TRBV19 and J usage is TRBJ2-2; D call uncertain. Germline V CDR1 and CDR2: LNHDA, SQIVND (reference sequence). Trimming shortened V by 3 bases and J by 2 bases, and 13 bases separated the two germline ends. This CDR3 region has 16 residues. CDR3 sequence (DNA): TGTGCCAGTAGTATCGGTGCGATTAGTAACACCGGGGAGCTGTTTTTT. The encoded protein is CASSIGAISNTGELFF.

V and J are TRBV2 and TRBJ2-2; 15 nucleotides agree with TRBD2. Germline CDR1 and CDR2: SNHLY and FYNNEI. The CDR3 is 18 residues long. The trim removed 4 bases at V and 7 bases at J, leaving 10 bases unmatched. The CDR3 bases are TGTGCCAGCAGTGTCCGGACTAGCGGGGGGGCGAATGTCGGGGAGCTGTTTTTT. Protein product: CASSVRTSGGANVGELFF.

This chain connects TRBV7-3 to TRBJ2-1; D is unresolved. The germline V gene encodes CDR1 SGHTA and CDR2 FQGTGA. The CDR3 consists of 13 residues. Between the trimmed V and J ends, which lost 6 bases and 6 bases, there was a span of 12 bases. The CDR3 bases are TGTGCCAGCAGTCGAGATCGCGGCAATGAGCAGTTCTTC. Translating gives CASSRDRGNEQFF.

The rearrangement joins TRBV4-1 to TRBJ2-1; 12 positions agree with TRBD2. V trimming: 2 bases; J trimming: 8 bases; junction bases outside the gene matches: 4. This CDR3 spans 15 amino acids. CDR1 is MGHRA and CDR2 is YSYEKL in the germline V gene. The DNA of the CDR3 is TGCGCCAGCAGCCAAACTAGCGGGAGGTACGATGAGCAGTTCTTC. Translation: CASSQTSGRYDEQFF.

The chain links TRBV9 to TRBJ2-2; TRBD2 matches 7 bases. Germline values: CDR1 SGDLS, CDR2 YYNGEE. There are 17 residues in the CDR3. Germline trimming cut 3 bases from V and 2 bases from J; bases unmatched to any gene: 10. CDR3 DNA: TGTGCCAGCAGCGGCCGTAGAGAGCGGGGAAACACCGGGGAGCTGTTTTTT. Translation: CASSGRRERGNTGELFF.

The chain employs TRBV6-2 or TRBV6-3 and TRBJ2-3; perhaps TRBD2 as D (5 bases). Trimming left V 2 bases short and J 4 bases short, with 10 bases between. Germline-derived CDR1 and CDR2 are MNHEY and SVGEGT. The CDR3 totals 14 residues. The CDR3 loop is CASSYGGGPDTQYF. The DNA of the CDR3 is TGTGCCAGCAGTTACGGTGGCGGGCCAGATACGCAGTATTTT.

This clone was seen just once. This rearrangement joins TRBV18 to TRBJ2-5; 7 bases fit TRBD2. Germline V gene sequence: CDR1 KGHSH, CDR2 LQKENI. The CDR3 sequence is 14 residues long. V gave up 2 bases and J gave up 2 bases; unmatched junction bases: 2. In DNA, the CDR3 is TGTGCCAGCTCACCAACAGCGGGGCAAGAGACCCAGTACTTC. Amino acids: CASSPTAGQETQYF.

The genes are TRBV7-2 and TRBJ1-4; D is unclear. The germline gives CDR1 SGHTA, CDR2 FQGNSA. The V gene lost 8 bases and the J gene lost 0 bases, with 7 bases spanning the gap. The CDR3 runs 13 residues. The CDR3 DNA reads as TGTGCCAGCCGTCTCGCAACTAATGAAAAACTGTTTTTT. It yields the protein CASRLATNEKLFF. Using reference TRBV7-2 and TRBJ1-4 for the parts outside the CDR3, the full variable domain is GAGVSQSPSNKVTEKGKDVELRCDPISGHTALYWYRQSLGQGLEFLIYFQGNSAPDKSGLPSDRFSAERTGGSVSTLTIQRTQQEDSAVYLCASRLATNEKLFFGSGTQLSVL.

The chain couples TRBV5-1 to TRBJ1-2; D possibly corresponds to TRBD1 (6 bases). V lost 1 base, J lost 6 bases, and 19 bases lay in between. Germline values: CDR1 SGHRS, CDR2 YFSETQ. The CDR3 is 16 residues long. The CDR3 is CASSLSVVARGHGYTF. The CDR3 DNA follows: TGCGCCAGCAGCTTGTCGGTTGTCGCCAGGGGCCATGGCTACACCTTC.

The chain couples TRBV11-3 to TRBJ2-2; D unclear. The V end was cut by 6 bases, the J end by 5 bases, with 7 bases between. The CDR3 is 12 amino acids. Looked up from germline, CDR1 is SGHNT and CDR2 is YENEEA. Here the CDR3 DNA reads TGTGCCAGCAGATGGAGAACCGGGGAGCTGTTTTTT. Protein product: CASRWRTGELFF.